This T cell receptor beta chain was recorded in a study of T cells after yellow fever vaccination. As for the study in general: Fractions with few cells were prepared using SMART-Seq v4 Ultra Low Input.

On this clonotype itself: Its antigen is undetermined.

Study outcomes and limitations: Among all clonotypes, a small share was observed in both CD4 and CD8 compartments.

From germline, CDR1 is SGHTA and CDR2 FQGNSA. The CDR3 extends over 15 amino acids. The V end was cut by 4 bases, the J end by 10 bases, with 22 bases between. Via MiXCR, TCRdb re-called the 5' RACE reads, giving one row per CDR3 protein. The table includes about 330,000 distinct CDR3 sequences, about 4% detected once. The TCR comes from a man between 18 and 35 years old who received the YFV17D yellow fever vaccine. The chain uses TRBV7-2 and TRBJ2-5; D might be TRBD2 (7 bases). The input for sequencing was PBMCs, taken 5 days after the yellow fever booster vaccination. The CDR3 DNA follows: TGTGCCAGCAGCTGGGGGGGGGCAGGGTTTGGGGACCAGTACTTC. Translating gives CASSWGGAGFGDQYF.